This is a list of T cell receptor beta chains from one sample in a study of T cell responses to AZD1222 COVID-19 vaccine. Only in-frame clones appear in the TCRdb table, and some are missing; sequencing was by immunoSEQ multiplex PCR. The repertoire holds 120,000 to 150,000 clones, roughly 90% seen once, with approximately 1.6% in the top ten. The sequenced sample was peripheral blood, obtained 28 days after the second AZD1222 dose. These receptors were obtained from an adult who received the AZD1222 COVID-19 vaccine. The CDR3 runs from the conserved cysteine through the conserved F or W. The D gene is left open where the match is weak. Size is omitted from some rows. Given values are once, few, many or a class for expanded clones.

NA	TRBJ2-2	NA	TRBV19	CASSILAANTGELFF	TGTGCCAGTAGTATTTTAGCGGCGAACACCGGGGAGCTGTTTTTT
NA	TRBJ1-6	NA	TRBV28	CASSLSRGLNSPLHF	TGTGCCAGCAGTCTTTCGAGGGGGTTGAATTCACCCCTCCACTTT
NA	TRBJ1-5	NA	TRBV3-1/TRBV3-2	CASSGTLNQPQHF	TGTGCCAGCAGCGGGACGTTGAATCAGCCCCAGCATTTT
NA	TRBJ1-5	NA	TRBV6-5	CASSPGSSNQPQHF	TGTGCCAGCAGTCCTGGATCTAGCAATCAGCCCCAGCATTTT
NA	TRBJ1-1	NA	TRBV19	CASRPSARGGYTEAFF	TGTGCCAGTAGACCCTCCGCCAGGGGAGGATACACTGAAGCTTTCTTT
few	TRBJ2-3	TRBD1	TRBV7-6	CASSPSPGQLQYF	TGTGCCAGCAGCCCATCCCCGGGACAGCTGCAGTATTTT
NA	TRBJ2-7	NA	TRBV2	CASSDYEQYF	TGTGCCAGCAGTGACTACGAGCAGTACTTC
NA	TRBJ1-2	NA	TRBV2	CASSEDGQRGNGYTF	TGTGCCAGCAGTGAAGACGGACAGAGGGGGAATGGCTACACCTTC
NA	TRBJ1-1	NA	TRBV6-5	CASIVGPQNTEAFF	TGTGCCAGCATCGTAGGCCCTCAGAACACTGAAGCTTTCTTT
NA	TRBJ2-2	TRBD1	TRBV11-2	CASSLGQGAGELFF	TGTGCCAGCAGCTTAGGACAGGGGGCCGGGGAGCTGTTTTTT
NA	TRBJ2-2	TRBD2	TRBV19	CASSSQGTRGPGELFF	TGTGCCAGTAGTTCCCAGGGGACTAGGGGCCCCGGGGAGCTGTTTTTT
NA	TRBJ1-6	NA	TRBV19	CASKLAGYNSPLHF	TGTGCCAGTAAGCTTGCCGGATATAATTCACCCCTCCACTTT
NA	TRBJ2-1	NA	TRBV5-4	CASSPESGTYNEQFF	TGTGCCAGCAGCCCGGAATCCGGGACGTACAATGAGCAGTTCTTC
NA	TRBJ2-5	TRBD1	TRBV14	CASSLRQGAGETQYF	TGTGCCAGCAGCCTACGACAGGGGGCCGGAGAGACCCAGTACTTC
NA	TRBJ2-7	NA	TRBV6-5	CASSYSWRVSSYEQYF	TGTGCCAGCAGTTACTCATGGCGGGTGAGCTCCTACGAGCAGTACTTC
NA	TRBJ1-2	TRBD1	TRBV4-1	CASSQDLGQKSYTF	TGCGCCAGCAGCCAAGATCTGGGACAGAAGAGCTACACCTTC
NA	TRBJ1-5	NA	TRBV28	CASTTGYQPQHF	TGTGCCAGCACAACAGGATATCAGCCCCAGCATTTT
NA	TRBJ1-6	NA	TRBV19	CASSIRAPQRMSSYNSPLHF	TGTGCCAGTAGTATCAGGGCACCCCAAAGGATGAGCTCCTATAATTCACCCCTCCACTTT
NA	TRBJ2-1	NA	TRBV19	CASSIDHISSYNEQFF	TGTGCCAGTAGTATAGATCACATTAGCTCCTACAATGAGCAGTTCTTC
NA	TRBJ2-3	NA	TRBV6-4	CASSPQVARADTQYF	TGTGCCAGCAGTCCACAGGTGGCCCGGGCAGATACGCAGTATTTT
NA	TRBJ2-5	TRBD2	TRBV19	CASMGLAGGQETQYF	TGTGCCAGTATGGGACTAGCGGGGGGCCAAGAGACCCAGTACTTC
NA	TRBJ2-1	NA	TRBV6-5	CASRNRGNEQFF	TGTGCCAGCAGAAACAGAGGAAATGAGCAGTTCTTC
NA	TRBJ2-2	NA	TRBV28	CASSSEVEWSGELFF	TGTGCCAGCAGTTCGGAAGTGGAGTGGTCCGGGGAGCTGTTTTTT
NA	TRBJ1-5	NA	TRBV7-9	CASSLGPGWNQPQHF	TGTGCCAGCAGCTTAGGCCCCGGGTGGAATCAGCCCCAGCATTTT
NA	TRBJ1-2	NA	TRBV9	CASSVEVSRTGYGYTF	TGTGCCAGCAGCGTAGAGGTGTCAAGGACGGGATATGGCTACACCTTC
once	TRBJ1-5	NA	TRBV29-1	CSVEVDRYQPQHF	TGCAGCGTTGAGGTCGACAGATATCAGCCCCAGCATTTT
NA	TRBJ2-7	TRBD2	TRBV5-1	CATHPTGTSGEQYF	TGCGCCACCCATCCTACCGGGACTAGCGGCGAGCAGTACTTC
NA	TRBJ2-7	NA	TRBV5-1	CASSLPAGYEQYF	TGCGCCAGCAGCCTTCCGGCAGGTTACGAGCAGTACTTC
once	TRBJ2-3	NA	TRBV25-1	CASSGTVTQYF	TGTGCCAGCAGTGGAACGGTTACGCAGTATTTT
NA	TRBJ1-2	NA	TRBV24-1	CATSVGSNYGYTF	TGTGCCACCAGTGTAGGGTCCAACTATGGCTACACCTTC
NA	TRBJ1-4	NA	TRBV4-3	CASSQDIGRPNEKLFF	TGCGCCAGCAGCCAAGATATAGGGAGGCCTAATGAAAAACTGTTTTTT
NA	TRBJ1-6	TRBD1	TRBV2	CASRERQGSRSPLHF	TGTGCCAGCAGGGAAAGACAGGGGTCACGGTCACCCCTCCACTTT
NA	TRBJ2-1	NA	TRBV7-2	CASSQRQDPYNEQFF	TGTGCCAGCAGCCAACGACAGGACCCCTACAATGAGCAGTTCTTC
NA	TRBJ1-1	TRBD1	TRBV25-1	CASGTGGPNTEAFF	TGTGCCAGCGGGACAGGGGGCCCGAACACTGAAGCTTTCTTT
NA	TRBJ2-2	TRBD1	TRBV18	CASSPGTGVTGELFF	TGTGCCAGCTCACCAGGGACAGGGGTCACCGGGGAGCTGTTTTTT
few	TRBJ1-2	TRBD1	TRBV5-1	CASSFGDSYGYTF	TGCGCCAGCAGCTTCGGGGACAGCTATGGCTACACCTTC
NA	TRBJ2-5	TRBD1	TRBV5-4	CASRTGGAGETQYF	TGTGCCAGCAGGACAGGGGGCGCGGGGGAGACCCAGTACTTC
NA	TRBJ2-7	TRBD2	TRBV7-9	CASTWIPSGSPYEQYF	TGTGCCAGCACCTGGATTCCTAGCGGGAGTCCATACGAGCAGTACTTC
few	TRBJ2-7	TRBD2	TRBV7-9	CASSPNGASGTSYEQYF	TGTGCCAGCAGCCCGAACGGTGCTAGCGGAACGTCCTACGAGCAGTACTTC
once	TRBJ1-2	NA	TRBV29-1	CSVQSLFQYGYTF	TGCAGCGTCCAGTCCCTCTTCCAGTATGGCTACACCTTC
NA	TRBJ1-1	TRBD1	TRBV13	CASTRTGMNTEAFF	TGTGCCAGCACCCGGACAGGGATGAACACTGAAGCTTTCTTT
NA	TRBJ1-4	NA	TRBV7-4	CASSARNNEKLFF	TGTGCCAGCTCTGCGCGGAATAATGAAAAACTGTTTTTT
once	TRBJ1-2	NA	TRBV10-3	CAIWIDTGNYGYTF	TGTGCCATCTGGATTGATACAGGGAACTATGGCTACACCTTC
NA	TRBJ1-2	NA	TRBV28	CASRTTGLNGYTF	TGTGCCAGCAGAACAACAGGGTTGAACGGCTACACCTTC
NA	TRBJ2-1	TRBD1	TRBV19	CASKRDRAGDNEQFF	TGTGCCAGTAAAAGGGACAGGGCTGGGGATAATGAGCAGTTCTTC